The 25 T cell receptor beta chains below were found in one sample sequenced in a study of T cell responses to AZD1222 COVID-19 vaccine (dated by TCRdb to the early 2020s). What the time point label conveys for this sample: baseline before first vaccination. Libraries came from the immunoSEQ multiplex PCR assay. The immuneACCESS repertoire file appears here via TCRdb, limited to in-frame rearrangements. These files lack a portion of the clones; in checked studies, under half of the deficit traces to unresolved V genes, and the cause of the others is not known. For this sample there are some 100,000 clones; about 89% appear just once. Around 15% of the sample belongs to the ten largest clones. The source was peripheral blood, collected on day 0 of AZD1222 vaccination. The receptors here all came from an adult in good health.

This chain connects TRBV19 to TRBJ1-4; the match to TRBD1 covers 7 bases. Germline V CDR1 and CDR2: LNHDA, SQIVND (reference sequence). V dropped 6 bases and J dropped 8; count of bases not matched to a gene: 9. The CDR3 contains 14 residues. CDR3 in amino acids: CASRAIDRAEKLFF. The CDR3 DNA reads TGTGCCAGTAGAGCGATTGACAGGGCCGAAAAACTGTTTTTT.

This chain uses TRBV5-6 with TRBJ1-5; TRBD1 might be the D (6 bases). This CDR3 contains 16 residues. Trimming stripped 4 bases from V and 3 bases from J, with 17 bases between. Germline V gene sequence: CDR1 SGHDT, CDR2 YYEEEE. CDR3 in amino acids: CASSVFTGSFNQPQHF. The CDR3, as DNA: TGTGCCAGCAGCGTTTTCACAGGGAGCTTCAATCAGCCCCAGCATTTT.

This chain connects TRBV25-1 to TRBJ1-4; 8 bases are a match to TRBD1. Germline values: CDR1 MGHDK, CDR2 SYGVNS. The CDR3 length is 13 residues. Trimming cost V 8 bases and J 8 bases; bases outside gene matches: 7. The DNA for the CDR3 is TGTGCCAGCCAGACAGGGGTTGACGAAAAACTGTTTTTT. This codes for CASQTGVDEKLFF.

The chain uses TRBV29-1 and TRBJ1-1, with D unresolved. The V gene's germline CDR1 is SQVTM and CDR2 ANQGSEA. Trimming pared 7 bases from V and 0 bases from J, leaving 21 bases between. The CDR3 is made up of 16 amino acids. CDR3 nucleotide sequence: TGCAGCGCCTCGGGTGCGGGGATTGCTTTGAACACTGAAGCTTTCTTT. It translates to CSASGAGIALNTEAFF. Variable domain in full (rest from reference TRBV29-1 and TRBJ1-1): SAVISQKPSRDICQRGTSLTIQCQVDSQVTMMFWYRQQPGQSLTLIATANQGSEATYESGFVIDKFPISRPNLTFSTLTVSNMSPEDSSIYLCSASGAGIALNTEAFFGQGTRLTVV.

The chain combines TRBV27 with TRBJ2-5; 9 nucleotides agree with TRBD1. Trimming at V came to 4 bases and at J to 5 bases, leaving 17 bases not matched to a gene. Germline lookup yields CDR1 MNHEY and CDR2 SMNVEV (reference sequence). This CDR3 has 18 amino acids. The CDR3 region has the DNA TGTGCCAGCAGTTACACTCCCCCCGGGACAGGGAACGTTGAGACCCAGTACTTC. Its protein product is CASSYTPPGTGNVETQYF.

The CDR3 DNA reads TGTGCCAGCAGTTTGACTAGCGGGGTCTACGAGCAGTACTTC. Its protein is CASSLTSGVYEQYF. The chain uses TRBV28 and TRBJ2-7; 11 bases map to TRBD2. This CDR3 has 14 amino acids. The J segment lost 3 bases and the V segment lost 3 bases, leaving 1 base of the junction unmatched. CDR1 and CDR2 from the germline V gene are MDHEN and SYDVKM. Based on the CDR3 plus reference TRBV28 and TRBJ2-7, the full variable domain is DVKVTQSSRYLVKRTGEKVFLECVQDMDHENMFWYRQDPGLGLRLIYFSYDVKMKEKGDIPEGYSVSREKKERFSLILESASTNQTSMYLCASSLTSGVYEQYFGPGTRLTVT.

The rearrangement joins TRBV5-1 to TRBJ1-1; TRBD1 might be the D (5 bases). Trimming removed 0 bases at V and 7 bases at J, with 13 bases between. Germline values: CDR1 SGHRS, CDR2 YFSETQ. The CDR3 sequence is 14 residues long. CDR3 nucleotides: TGCGCCAGCAGCTTGGGGTCGGGGGGTGGTGAAGCTTTCTTT. It codes for CASSLGSGGGEAFF.

The chain joins TRBV24-1 to TRBJ1-1; the match to TRBD1 covers 7 bases. The germline V gene encodes CDR1 KGHDR and CDR2 SFDVKD. Trimming took 7 bases from V and 0 from J; bases not matched to a gene: 7. The CDR3 contains 15 residues. The DNA for the CDR3 is TGTGCCACCAGCCGGACAGGAGACATGAACACTGAAGCTTTCTTT. The encoded protein is CATSRTGDMNTEAFF.

There are a few counts of this clone. This sequence joins TRBV7-2 and TRBJ1-3; D is possibly TRBD1 (5 bases). Trimming stripped 0 bases from V and 2 bases from J, with 14 bases between. The CDR3 is 17 amino acids. CDR1 SGHTA and CDR2 FQGNSA come from the germline V gene. The CDR3 spells CASSLAPGGRAGNTIYF. The CDR3 region has the DNA TGTGCCAGCAGCTTAGCGCCCGGGGGAAGGGCTGGAAACACCATATATTTT.

This clone showed up just a few times. The chain couples TRBV2 to TRBJ2-7; 10 bases line up with TRBD2. Germline-derived CDR1 and CDR2 are SNHLY and FYNNEI. Germline trimming cut 6 bases from V and 2 bases from J; bases unmatched to any gene: 7. This CDR3 has 15 amino acids. CDR3 sequence (DNA): TGTGCCAGCAGATGGACTAGCGGCCTCGCCTACGAGCAGTACTTC. Translation gives CASRWTSGLAYEQYF.

This chain links TRBV19 with TRBJ1-1; D call uncertain. Deletions cut 6 bases from V and 3 bases from J, with 17 bases between. Germline V gene data show CDR1 as LNHDA and CDR2 as SQIVND (reference sequence). The CDR3 length is 15 residues. The CDR3 nucleotides are TGTGCCAGTAGAACTAGGGAGGGATTTGACACTGAAGCTTTCTTT. Translation gives CASRTREGFDTEAFF.

This clone showed up just once. This chain connects TRBV12-3 or TRBV12-4 to TRBJ1-2; maybe TRBD1 (6 bases). The CDR3 has 12 residues. Trimming removed 6 bases from V and 8 bases from J, with 13 bases in between. CDR3 protein: CASRQGTAGYTF. CDR3 nucleotides: TGTGCCAGCAGACAGGGAACGGCGGGCTACACCTTC.

V gene TRBV30 combines with J gene TRBJ2-7; D not resolved. Trimming pared 0 bases from V and 5 bases from J, leaving 14 bases between. This CDR3 region has 14 residues. Germline V gene lookup returns CDR1 GTSNPN and CDR2 SVGIG (reference sequence). In DNA, the CDR3 is TGTGCCTGGAGTGTCGGAGCAGTCGTTGACGAGCAGTACTTC. Translation: CAWSVGAVVDEQYF.

The chain links TRBV19 to TRBJ1-2; TRBD1 matches at 8 bases. Germline V gene lookup returns CDR1 LNHDA and CDR2 SQIVND (reference sequence). The CDR3 totals 13 residues. V lost 6 bases and J lost 8; bases outside the gene matches: 8. The CDR3 loop is CASSPQGASGYTF. The CDR3 coding sequence is TGTGCCAGTAGCCCCCAGGGGGCCTCAGGCTACACCTTC.

The chain combines TRBV9 with TRBJ2-7, with TRBD2 matching over 10 bases. Germline assignment: CDR1 SGDLS and CDR2 YYNGEE. J was trimmed by 5 bases and V by 3 bases; bases with no gene match: 11. The CDR3 runs to 16 residues. The CDR3 loop is CASSAGLAALRDEQYF. The DNA of the CDR3 is TGTGCCAGCAGCGCTGGACTAGCGGCCCTCAGGGACGAGCAGTACTTC.

The chain couples TRBV5-1 to TRBJ1-3, with no clear D. Germline-derived CDR1 and CDR2 are SGHRS and YFSETQ. V was clipped by 5 bases and J by 0 bases, with 6 bases between them. This CDR3 has 13 residues. The CDR3 nucleotides are TGCGCCAGCAGGGAGCACTCTGGAAACACCATATATTTT. This sequence encodes CASREHSGNTIYF.

CDR3 loop: CASSYTGSNQPQHF. The CDR3, as DNA: TGTGCCAGCAGTTACACAGGCAGCAATCAGCCCCAGCATTTT. The chain links TRBV6-2 or TRBV6-3 to TRBJ1-5, with a weak D call TRBD1 (5 bases). The CDR3 runs 14 residues. V was cut by 2 bases and J by 1 base, with 6 bases left in between. Germline V gene lookup returns CDR1 MNHEY and CDR2 SVGEGT.

J is TRBJ1-1 and V is TRBV29-1; D possibly corresponds to TRBD1 (6 bases). Trimming took 4 bases from V and 1 from J, leaving 10 bases between them. The CDR3 covers 13 residues. Germline loops: CDR1 SQVTM, CDR2 ANQGSEA. The CDR3: CSVGRGSNTEAFF. The CDR3 region has the DNA TGCAGCGTTGGTAGGGGGTCGAACACTGAAGCTTTCTTT. The full variable domain, with the rest looked up from reference TRBV29-1 and TRBJ1-1, is SAVISQKPSRDICQRGTSLTIQCQVDSQVTMMFWYRQQPGQSLTLIATANQGSEATYESGFVIDKFPISRPNLTFSTLTVSNMSPEDSSIYLCSVGRGSNTEAFFGQGTRLTVV.

This rearrangement joins TRBV28 to TRBJ2-5, with 12 bases aligning to TRBD2. This CDR3 has 21 residues. The germline V gene has CDR1 MDHEN and CDR2 SYDVKM. J lost 2 bases, V lost 2 bases, and 18 bases had no gene match. CDR3 DNA sequence: TGTGCCAGCAGTTTAGGGTATCTCGTGACTAGCGGGAGCGGGCGGCAAGAGACCCAGTACTTC. Its translation: CASSLGYLVTSGSGRQETQYF.

CDR3 region: CASSSTPWVETQYF. CDR3 nucleotide sequence: TGTGCCAGTAGTTCGACTCCCTGGGTGGAGACCCAGTACTTC. This sequence joins TRBV19 and TRBJ2-5; D not certain. The CDR3 is 14 residues long. The germline CDR1 and CDR2 sequences are LNHDA and SQIVND (reference sequence). V was cut by 5 bases and J by 5 bases, with 15 bases left in between. Looking up the rest from reference TRBV19 and TRBJ2-5 gives the full variable domain: DGGITQSPKYLFRKEGQNVTLSCEQNLNHDAMYWYRQDPGQGLRLIYYSQIVNDFQKGDIAEGYSVSREKKESFPLTVTSAQKNPTAFYLCASSSTPWVETQYFGPGTRLLVL.

J is TRBJ1-2 and V is TRBV12-3 or TRBV12-4; possible D gene TRBD1, 6 bases. V lost 7 bases, J lost 7 bases, and 13 bases lay in between. This CDR3 contains 12 residues. The CDR3 nucleotides read TGTGCCAGCACTTGGGGGGGCGGTGGCTACACCTTC. This encodes CASTWGGGGYTF.

V is TRBV11-3 and J is TRBJ1-1; D not certain. The CDR3 is 14 amino acids. Germline V gene lookup returns CDR1 SGHNT and CDR2 YENEEA. Trimming left V 0 bases short and J 2 bases short, with 7 bases between. CDR3 DNA: TGTGCCAGCAGCTTAGATTCAAGAAACACTGAAGCTTTCTTT. This translates into CASSLDSRNTEAFF. Full variable domain (remainder filled in from reference TRBV11-3 and TRBJ1-1): EAGVVQSPRYKIIEKKQPVAFWCNPISGHNTLYWYLQNLGQGPELLIRYENEEAVDDSQLPKDRFSAERLKGVDSTLKIQPAELGDSAVYLCASSLDSRNTEAFFGQGTRLTVV.

The chain has TRBV2 and TRBJ2-5; D possibly matches TRBD1 or TRBD2 (6 bases each). This CDR3 spans 14 amino acids. Per the germline V gene, CDR1 is SNHLY and CDR2 is FYNNEI. V was shortened by 6 bases and J by 1 base, with 12 bases between the two germline ends. The chain's CDR3 is CASRRGTPQETQYF. The CDR3 bases are TGTGCCAGCAGGCGCGGGACACCCCAAGAGACCCAGTACTTC.

This clone was observed a single time. This rearrangement joins TRBV2 to TRBJ2-1, with D maybe TRBD1 (6 bases). The ends were cut back, 7 bases at V and 5 bases at J, with 15 bases in the middle. CDR1 SNHLY and CDR2 FYNNEI come from the germline V gene. The CDR3 runs 14 residues. The CDR3 coding sequence is TGTGCCAGCAAGGTCCTGGGGGCCGACAATGAGCAGTTCTTC. Translating it yields CASKVLGADNEQFF.

This sequence joins TRBV6-5 and TRBJ1-1; perhaps TRBD1 as D (5 bases). V was cut by 2 bases and J by 4 bases, with 14 bases left in between. CDR1 is MNHEY, CDR2 SVGAGI, per germline. This CDR3 spans 15 amino acids. CDR3 sequence (DNA): TGTGCCAGCAGTTACGGGGGGGATCTCAGCACTGAAGCTTTCTTT. Encoded protein: CASSYGGDLSTEAFF.